Listed here are 19 T cell receptor beta chains from one sample, sequenced in a study of breast tumors, draining lymph nodes, adjacent tissues. One entry per CDR3 protein results from TCRdb running MiXCR on the multiplex PCR reads. The data contain around 170,000 distinct CDR3 sequences, roughly a third of them singletons. Breast cancer patients provided tissue from their axillary draining lymph nodes. The sequencing input was axillary lymph node tissue. These TCRs come from a female donor with breast cancer. Some clones in this sample may be carry-over from other donors' samples.

The table lists this clonotype with many counts. The rearrangement uses TRBV13 and TRBJ2-7; D not resolved. The CDR3 consists of 15 residues. Trimming left V 7 bases short and J 3 bases short, with 19 bases between. The germline V gene has CDR1 PRHDT and CDR2 FYEKMQ (reference sequence). CDR3 coding DNA: TGTGCCAGCACCTGGAGTCAAATCGGAGTCTACGAGCAGTACTTC. Its translation is CASTWSQIGVYEQYF. Combining the CDR3 with reference TRBV13 and TRBJ2-7 gives the whole variable domain AAGVIQSPRHLIKEKRETATLKCYPIPRHDTVYWYQQGPGQDPQFLISFYEKMQSDKGSIPDRFSAQQFSDYHSELNMSSLELGDSALYFCASTWSQIGVYEQYFGPGTRLTVT.

The V and J genes are TRBV29-1 and TRBJ2-2; a weak D match, TRBD2 (6 bases). Trimming stripped 8 bases from V and 6 bases from J, with 22 bases between. CDR3 length: 15 residues. Germline V gene sequence: CDR1 SQVTM, CDR2 ANQGSEA. CDR3 residues: CSLESGGGKPGELFF. The CDR3 nucleotides read TGCAGCTTAGAGAGTGGGGGAGGTAAACCCGGGGAGCTGTTTTTT.

This chain connects TRBV6-2 or TRBV6-3 to TRBJ2-7; a weak D match, TRBD1 (6 bases). V shed 7 bases and J shed 4 bases, with 8 bases lying between them. The CDR3 sequence is 11 residues long. The germline V gene has CDR1 MNHEY and CDR2 SVGEGT. CDR3 protein: CASTDRYEQYF. The DNA of the CDR3 is TGTGCCAGCACCGACAGGTACGAGCAGTACTTC.

A remark on this clonotype: A much larger clone differs by one base, so this may be a read error. The CDR3 sequence: CASGLISGGGFTDTQYF. The CDR3 bases are TGTGCCAGCGGCTTAATTAGTGGGGGGGGGTTCACAGATACGCAGTATTTT. The genes are TRBV7-2 and TRBJ2-3; TRBD2 aligns across 7 bases. The CDR3 totals 17 residues. Per germline, CDR1 SGHTA and CDR2 FQGNSA.

This clonotype occurred many times. A read error may account for a junction end that differs from germline. V usage is TRBV7-3 and J usage is TRBJ2-2; 10 bases align to TRBD2. Germline V lookup: CDR1 SGHTA, CDR2 FQGTGA. The CDR3 spans 15 residues. The CDR3 region is CASSLTSGVAGELFF. CDR3 DNA: TGTGCCAGCAGCCTAACTAGCGGGGTAGCGGGGGAGCTGTTTTTT.

Ten or more counts support this clonotype. The CDR3 DNA follows: TGTGCCAGCAGCCAAGGGGGGACCCAGTACTTC. Its translation is CASSQGGTQYF. The chain has TRBV4-2 and TRBJ2-5; no clear D gene. Trimming cost V 1 base and J 7 bases, with 4 bases left between them. Germline V gene lookup returns CDR1 LGHNA and CDR2 YNFKEQ. The CDR3 spans 11 residues.

As regards this clonotype: A much larger clone sits a single nucleotide away, making a read error possible. This chain links TRBV7-9 with TRBJ1-4; perhaps TRBD1 as D (6 bases). The germline V and J ends were trimmed by 5 bases and 8 bases, with 12 bases remaining between them. This CDR3 is built from 13 residues. Germline CDR1 SEHNR, CDR2 FQNEAQ (reference sequence). CDR3 sequence: CASSQTGREKLFF. The CDR3 DNA sequence: TGTGCCAGCAGCCAGACAGGAAGGGAAAAACTGTTTTTT. The entire variable domain, with the rest obtained from reference TRBV7-9 and TRBJ1-4, is as follows: DTGVSQNPRHKITKRGQNVTFRCDPISEHNRLYWYRQTLGQGPEFLTYFQNEAQLEKSRLLSDRFSAERPKGSFSTLEIQRTEQGDSAMYLCASSQTGREKLFFGSGTQLSVL.

The J gene is TRBJ1-6, the V gene TRBV7-2; 8 positions agree with TRBD1. Losses at the gene ends were 4 bases for V and 10 bases for J; bases not matched to a gene: 15. Germline lookup yields CDR1 SGHTA and CDR2 FQGNSA. This CDR3 region has 17 residues. The CDR3 region is CASSSSRDRSTGSPLHF. The CDR3 DNA sequence: TGTGCCAGCAGCTCTAGTCGGGACAGGTCGACCGGGTCACCCCTCCACTTT.

About this clonotype itself: The DNA is left out, because the CDR3 cannot be placed on it with certainty; the CDR3 is given as TCRdb lists it. The rearrangement links TRBV12-3 or TRBV12-4 to TRBJ2-2; no DNA check was done on the table's D call, TRBD2. A total of 19 residues make up the CDR3, ends included. CDR3 amino acids: CASSEQRGRGSQFFGELFF.

At least ten counts were recorded for this clonotype. V is TRBV7-2 and J is TRBJ2-5, with 10 positions matching TRBD2. The CDR3 totals 17 residues. Germline V gene sequence: CDR1 SGHTA, CDR2 FQGNSA. The V gene end was trimmed by 3 bases and the J gene end by 5 bases; junction bases not matched to a gene: 12. The CDR3 reads CASSFLGAGGRGETQYF. CDR3 bases: TGTGCCAGCAGCTTTTTGGGAGCGGGGGGGCGGGGGGAGACCCAGTACTTC. Looking up the rest from reference TRBV7-2 and TRBJ2-5 gives the full variable domain: GAGVSQSPSNKVTEKGKDVELRCDPISGHTALYWYRQSLGQGLEFLIYFQGNSAPDKSGLPSDRFSAERTGGSVSTLTIQRTQQEDSAVYLCASSFLGAGGRGETQYFGPGTRLLVL.

Points on this clonotype: A much bigger clone sits one base away, suggesting this may be a read error. The chain couples TRBV20-1 to TRBJ2-1; no reliable D call. Trimming cost V 1 base and J 11 bases, with 9 bases left between them. Germline assignment: CDR1 DFQATT and CDR2 SNEGSKA (reference sequence). The CDR3 has 11 amino acids. CDR3 loop: CSARGMSKQFF. The CDR3 bases are TGCAGTGCTAGAGGTATGTCTAAGCAGTTCTTC.

The CDR3 bases are TGTGCCAGCAGCGTAGGTATAGGGGCGGGACTCCTCCACTTT. Encoded protein: CASSVGIGAGLLHF. This sequence joins TRBV9 and TRBJ1-6; possibly TRBD1 for D (5 bases). Trimming took off 0 bases at V and 15 bases at J, with 16 bases between the two ends. Germline V CDR1 and CDR2: SGDLS, YYNGEE. CDR3 length: 14 amino acids.

The V gene is TRBV6-5, the J gene TRBJ2-1, with 9 bases aligning to TRBD1. Germline loops: CDR1 MNHEY, CDR2 SVGAGI. The CDR3 loop spans 15 amino acids. Trimming cost V 2 bases and J 7 bases; bases outside gene matches: 6. Written as DNA, the CDR3 is TGTGCCAGCAGTTACAGACAGGGGGTCAGGAATGAGCAGTTCTTC. Translation: CASSYRQGVRNEQFF.

As regards this clonotype: This likely comes from a read error, as the CDR3 has no conserved phenylalanine or tryptophan at its end. The chain carries TRBV3-1 and TRBJ2-7, with 8 bases identical to TRBD1. Unmatched junction bases numbered 0, after V lost 3 bases and J lost 5 bases. Germline-derived CDR1 and CDR2 are LGHDT and YNNKEL (reference sequence). This CDR3 contains 12 residues. The CDR3 here is CASSQDRDEQYL. Here the CDR3 DNA reads TGTGCCAGCAGCCAGGACAGGGACGAGCAGTACCTC.

This clonotype was observed many times. The rearrangement uses TRBV12-3 or TRBV12-4 and TRBJ2-1; D is uncertain. V lost 2 bases and J 10 bases, leaving 12 bases between the germline ends. This CDR3 is 13 amino acids long. CDR3 protein: CASSLIPIGEQFF. In nucleotides, the CDR3 is TGTGCCAGCAGTTTAATTCCTATTGGCGAGCAGTTCTTC.

This clonotype was observed a handful of times. V gene TRBV7-3 combines with J gene TRBJ1-1; the D gene is possibly TRBD1 (5 bases). CDR1 and CDR2 from the germline V gene are SGHTA and FQGTGA. V gave up 2 bases and J gave up 6 bases, with 10 bases separating them. This CDR3 has 13 residues. The CDR3: CASSLLGAAEAFF. CDR3 nucleotide sequence: TGTGCCAGCAGCTTATTAGGGGCGGCTGAAGCTTTCTTT. The full variable domain, with the rest looked up from reference TRBV7-3 and TRBJ1-1, is GAGVSQTPSNKVTEKGKYVELRCDPISGHTALYWYRQSLGQGPEFLIYFQGTGAADDSGLPNDRFFAVRPEGSVSTLKIQRTERGDSAVYLCASSLLGAAEAFFGQGTRLTVV.

Here the CDR3 DNA reads TGTGCCAGCCATGGGGGACAGACGGAAAAACTGTTTTTT. Protein product: CASHGGQTEKLFF. The chain recombines TRBV2 with TRBJ1-4; 7 bases line up with TRBD1. The CDR3 is 13 residues long. CDR1 is SNHLY and CDR2 is FYNNEI in the germline V gene. V was pared by 8 bases and J by 8 bases, with 8 bases of the junction left unmatched.

V is TRBV6-4 and J is TRBJ1-2; D is unclear. CDR1 and CDR2 from the germline V gene are MRHNA and SNTAGT. V lost 6 bases and J 2 bases, leaving 10 bases between the germline ends. The CDR3 is 13 amino acids. The CDR3 spells CASSGELNYGYTF. For the CDR3, the DNA is TGTGCCAGCAGCGGGGAGCTGAACTATGGCTACACCTTC.

V and J are TRBV5-4 and TRBJ1-2, with 10 positions matching TRBD1. Germline CDR1 SGHNT, CDR2 YYREEE (reference sequence). The V segment lost 0 bases and the J segment 7 bases; nucleotides outside the gene matches: 9. The CDR3 has 16 residues. This CDR3 is CASSLEGTGVSSGYTF. DNA of the CDR3: TGTGCCAGCAGCTTGGAGGGGACAGGGGTCTCCTCTGGCTACACCTTC.